This entry concerns a single TCR beta chain. The antigen it binds to is not known. There are no base qualities to consult, and no much larger clone falls within one base. Donors were 35 to 40 systemically healthy Caucasian individuals from Russia aged 6 to 90 years. About 10 milliliters of peripheral blood were collected from each donor into EDTA-treated Vacutainer tubes. Ficoll-Paque density-gradient centrifugation was used to isolate PBMCs, with at least 7 million obtained per sample. Total RNA was extracted from PBMCs with Trizol reagent, with at least 5.5 micrograms obtained per sample. The percentages of naive CD45RAhigh/CD27high T cells were determined by flow cytometry on a PBMC aliquot from every donor. The protocol used for the library was 5' RACE. Data came from an Illumina HiSeq 2500. A second PCR of roughly 7 to 11 cycles was performed with a sample-barcoded 5' primer and a J-beta primer mix. Each TCR beta cDNA molecule received a unique molecular identifier from a template-switch 5' adaptor carrying 12 random nucleotides. Each sample yielded at least 2.5 million CDR3-containing paired-end reads. First-strand cDNA was synthesized from all RNA with the Mint cDNA synthesis kit, primed by a TRBC-specific oligonucleotide. After uracil-DNA glycosylase treatment, a first 18-cycle PCR used universal primers M1SS and BC2_uni_R on all cDNA. In the paper's pipeline: For normalization, 1 million high-quality reads, each with a distinct molecular identifier, were randomly selected from each sample. Reads sharing molecular identifiers were discarded rather than binned into consensus sequences. CDR3 identification, clonotype clustering and error correction used MiTCR with a Q25 quality threshold and the strictest error-elimination algorithm. A nonparametric unseen species model with Euler transformation was used to estimate a lower bound on total TCR beta diversity. The public sequencing data were trimmed at Q25 with fastp and processed into clonotypes with MiXCR by TCRdb, which kept only in-frame beta chains. Each entry is one CDR3 protein sequence, shown with its most common DNA and genes. The V and J calls, along with clone size, are taken from TCRdb and not from the paper's own processing. This sample has more than 1,400,000 distinct CDR3 sequences in its table, and 42% of those were observed once. Jointly, the top ten make up roughly 7.7% of the sample.

V and J are trimmed by 2 bases and 7 bases, and the gene matches miss 10 bases of the junction. Taken from the germline V gene, the CDR1 and CDR2 loops are SGHTA and FQGNSA. The CDR3 contains 15 residues, cysteine and phenylalanine counted. Here the CDR3 DNA is all that survives: 45 bases in frame from base 1. This record comes from a study of blood T cells in healthy people across ages (dated by TCRdb to between 2014 and 2017). Describing the broader study: In model experiments, template switching captured roughly one uniquely barcoded TCR beta cDNA molecule for every two T cells. Using deep sequencing normalized with unique cDNA molecular identifiers, the study measured how TCR beta repertoire diversity changes with age. The donors were divided into four age groups: young (average roughly 15 years), middle-aged (about 40), aged (about 60) and long-lived (about 80). To avoid experimental bias, donors of different ages were spread randomly across the sequencing lanes. Using the same blood draw, the study looked at two additional independent replicas of 1 million unique cDNA reads for two donors, one aged 18 to 30 and the other aged 80 or older.

The full study reports these points: Compared with the aged group, the long-lived group had more naive CD4+ T cells, fewer expanded clones and increased TCR diversity, suggesting age selection. Estimates of total diversity based on one million sequenced T cells were considered lower bounds and underestimates. The CMV infection status of donors was not known, potentially confounding age-related changes in expanded clonotypes. Because profiling used bulk unsorted PBMCs, naive and antigen-experienced compartments could not be compared conclusively. There was a strong correlation between observed TCR beta diversity and the percentage of naive T cells measured by flow cytometry. As age increased, observed TCR beta diversity per million T cells dropped in a roughly linear way, and a significant reduction was already evident by age approximately 40.

Material: blood. The receptor was derived from a woman aged 18 to 35 in good health. Recombination connected TRBV7-2 to TRBJ2-7; 8 central nucleotides agree with TRBD1. This receptor has the CDR3 CASSLSDRVYNEQYF. Read as DNA, the sequence is TGTGCCAGCAGCTTATCGGACAGGGTCTACAATGAGCAGTACTTC.